This TCR beta chain was retrieved from a study of blood T cell repertoires in COVID-19. The length of the CDR3 is 16 residues. Germline trimming cut 4 bases from V and 2 bases from J; bases unmatched to any gene: 4. The germline V gene encodes CDR1 SGHNT and CDR2 YYREEE (reference sequence). The repertoire was sequenced with immunoSEQ multiplex PCR; TCRdb's copy has only in-frame clones and lacks some. The data hold some 240,000 clones, with approximately 84% observed a single time. V usage is TRBV5-4 and J usage is TRBJ2-3; 13 nucleotides align to TRBD2. This TCR was sampled from a woman aged 40 to 50 with acute COVID-19. The source material was PBMCs or T cells enriched from blood (not recorded which). The DNA of the CDR3 is TGTGCCAGCAGCCCGACTAGCGGGAGGCCCACAGATACGCAGTATTTT. Translation: CASSPTSGRPTDTQYF.